A single sample is the source of the 8 T cell receptor beta chains below, sequenced in a study of Ad26.COV2.S vaccination and SARS-CoV-2 variants. The method was immunoSEQ multiplex PCR; TCRdb's version includes in-frame clones alone and lacks a portion of them. The profile covers roughly 140,000 clones, with about nine tenths appearing a single time and 5% taken by the ten largest. The sequences come from peripheral blood, collected after recovery from COVID-19. Every receptor here comes from a human donor who had recovered from COVID-19.

The V call is TRBV7-2, the J call TRBJ1-1, with 7 bases aligning to TRBD1. This CDR3 is 14 amino acids long. V gave up 7 bases and J gave up 11 bases; unmatched junction bases: 16. Germline assignment: CDR1 SGHTA and CDR2 FQGNSA. Here the CDR3 reads CASTSQGQAPTAFF. DNA of the CDR3: TGTGCCAGCACCTCCCAAGGACAGGCCCCCACCGCTTTCTTT.

The V and J genes are TRBV25-1 and TRBJ2-3; D is ambiguous. Germline-derived CDR1 and CDR2 are MGHDK and SYGVNS. Deletions cut 8 bases from V and 11 bases from J, with 14 bases between. This CDR3 is 11 amino acids long. The CDR3 DNA sequence: TGTGCCAGCGGTCAAGGGATAGGGCAGTATTTT. Protein sequence: CASGQGIGQYF.

The CDR3 sequence is CASSFGGKKINTEAFF. DNA of the CDR3: TGTGCCAGCAGCTTTGGGGGGAAAAAGATCAACACTGAAGCTTTCTTT. The chain couples TRBV7-2 to TRBJ1-1, with D tentatively TRBD1 (5 bases). The CDR3 consists of 16 residues. CDR1 is SGHTA and CDR2 is FQGNSA in the germline V gene. Trimming cost V 3 bases and J 2 bases, with 16 bases left between them.

The chain uses TRBV9 and TRBJ1-1, with no clear D. The length of the CDR3 is 13 residues. Trimming cost V 3 bases and J 6 bases, with 12 bases left between them. Germline CDR1 is SGDLS and CDR2 is YYNGEE. The CDR3 DNA sequence: TGTGCCAGCAGCGGCCCTATGGCATCTGAAGCTTTCTTT. Translation: CASSGPMASEAFF.

The chain is built from TRBV2 and TRBJ2-1; 9 bases fit TRBD2. The V segment lost 5 bases and the J segment 2 bases; nucleotides outside the gene matches: 4. CDR1 and CDR2 (germline): SNHLY, FYNNEI. This CDR3 is built from 15 residues. In DNA form, the CDR3 reads TGTGCCAGCAGTACCGCGGGGGGGCCCTACAATGAGCAGTTCTTC. Its protein is CASSTAGGPYNEQFF.

This CDR3 is CASFANRGYTF. The CDR3, as DNA: TGTGCCAGCTTTGCTAATCGTGGCTACACCTTC. The genes are TRBV28 and TRBJ1-2; no firm D call. V lost 8 bases and J lost 7, with 11 bases in between. Germline CDR1 MDHEN, CDR2 SYDVKM. The CDR3 runs 11 residues.

The chain employs TRBV7-2 and TRBJ2-3; 10 bases are a match to TRBD1. The V segment lost 5 bases and the J segment 3 bases; nucleotides outside the gene matches: 14. The CDR3 covers 18 residues. CDR1 and CDR2 from the germline V gene are SGHTA and FQGNSA. CDR3 in amino acids: CASSRTGLGGQGTDTQYF. The CDR3 DNA sequence: TGTGCCAGCAGCAGAACTGGACTCGGGGGACAGGGGACAGATACGCAGTATTTT.

This clone is a singleton in its sample. The chain has TRBV24-1 and TRBJ2-2; D is possibly TRBD2 (5 bases). Germline V gene sequence: CDR1 KGHDR, CDR2 SFDVKD. V was trimmed by 4 bases and J by 4 bases, leaving 15 bases between them. The CDR3 is 16 amino acids. DNA of the CDR3: TGTGCCACCAGTGACCCCCCGGGGAAGGGCACCGGGGAGCTGTTTTTT. It codes for CATSDPPGKGTGELFF.